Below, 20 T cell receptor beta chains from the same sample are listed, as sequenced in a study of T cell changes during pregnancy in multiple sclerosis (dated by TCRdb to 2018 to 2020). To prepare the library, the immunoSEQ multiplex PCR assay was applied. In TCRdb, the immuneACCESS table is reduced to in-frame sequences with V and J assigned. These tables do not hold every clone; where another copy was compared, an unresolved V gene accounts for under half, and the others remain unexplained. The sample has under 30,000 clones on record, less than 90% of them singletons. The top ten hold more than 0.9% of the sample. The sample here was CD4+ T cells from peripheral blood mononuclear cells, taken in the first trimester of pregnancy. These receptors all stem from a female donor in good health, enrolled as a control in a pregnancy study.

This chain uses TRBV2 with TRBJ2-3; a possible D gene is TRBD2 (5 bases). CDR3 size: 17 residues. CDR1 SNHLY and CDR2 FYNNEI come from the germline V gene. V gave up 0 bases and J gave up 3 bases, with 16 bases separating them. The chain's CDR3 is CASSEAPTSLRTDTQYF. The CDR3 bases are TGTGCCAGCAGTGAAGCGCCTACTAGTCTGAGGACAGATACGCAGTATTTT.

CDR3 bases: TGTGCCAGTAGTGTTCAATGGAACACTGAAGCTTTCTTT. The encoded protein is CASSVQWNTEAFF. The gene calls are TRBV19 and TRBJ1-1, with no clear D. The V end lost 5 bases, the J end lost 1 base, and 8 bases lay between the germline ends. This CDR3 comprises 13 residues. Germline assignment: CDR1 LNHDA and CDR2 SQIVND (reference sequence).

CDR3 protein: CASVSLAGGPSEQFF. Here the CDR3 DNA reads TGTGCCAGCGTTAGCCTAGCGGGAGGGCCTAGTGAGCAGTTCTTC. This rearrangement joins TRBV28 to TRBJ2-1, with TRBD2 matching 12 bases. The germline gives CDR1 MDHEN, CDR2 SYDVKM. With 8 bases clipped from V and 9 bases from J, the junction kept 11 bases outside the gene matches. CDR3 length equals 15 residues.

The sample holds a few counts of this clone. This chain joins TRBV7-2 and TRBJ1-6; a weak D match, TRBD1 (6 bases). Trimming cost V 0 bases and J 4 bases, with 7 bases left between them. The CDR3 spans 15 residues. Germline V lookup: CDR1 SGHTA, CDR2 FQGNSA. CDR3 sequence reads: CASSLATGYNSPLHF. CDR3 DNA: TGTGCCAGCAGCTTAGCTACAGGGTATAATTCACCCCTCCACTTT.

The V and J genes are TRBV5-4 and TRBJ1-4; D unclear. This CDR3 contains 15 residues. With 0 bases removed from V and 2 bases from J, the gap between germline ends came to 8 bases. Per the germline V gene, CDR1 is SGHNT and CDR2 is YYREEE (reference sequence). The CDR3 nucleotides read TGTGCCAGCAGCTTGGACGGGAAGACTAATGAAAAACTGTTTTTT. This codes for CASSLDGKTNEKLFF.

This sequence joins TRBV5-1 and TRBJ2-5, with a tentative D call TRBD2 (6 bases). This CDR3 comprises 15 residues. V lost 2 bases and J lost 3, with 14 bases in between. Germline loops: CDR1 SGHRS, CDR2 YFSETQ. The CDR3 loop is CASSFGTGWEETQYF. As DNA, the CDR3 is TGCGCCAGCAGCTTTGGGACTGGCTGGGAAGAGACCCAGTACTTC.

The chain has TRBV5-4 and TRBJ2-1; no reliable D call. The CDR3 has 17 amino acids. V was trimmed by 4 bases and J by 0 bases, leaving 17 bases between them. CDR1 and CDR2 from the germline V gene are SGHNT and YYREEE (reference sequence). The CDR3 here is CASSPRKQEISYNEQFF. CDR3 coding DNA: TGTGCCAGCAGCCCCCGTAAGCAGGAAATCTCCTACAATGAGCAGTTCTTC.

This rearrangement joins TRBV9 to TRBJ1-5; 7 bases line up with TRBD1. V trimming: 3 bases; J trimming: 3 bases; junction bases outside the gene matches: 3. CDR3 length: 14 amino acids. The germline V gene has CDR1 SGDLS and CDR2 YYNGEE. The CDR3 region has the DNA TGTGCCAGCAGCGGAACAGGGGTCAATCAGCCCCAGCATTTT. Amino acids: CASSGTGVNQPQHF.

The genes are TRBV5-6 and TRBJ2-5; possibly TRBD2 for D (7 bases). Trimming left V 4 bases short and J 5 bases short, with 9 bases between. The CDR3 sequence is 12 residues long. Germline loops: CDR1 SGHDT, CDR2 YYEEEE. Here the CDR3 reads CASSGGAETQYF. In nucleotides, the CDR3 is TGTGCCAGCAGCGGGGGGGCCGAGACCCAGTACTTC.

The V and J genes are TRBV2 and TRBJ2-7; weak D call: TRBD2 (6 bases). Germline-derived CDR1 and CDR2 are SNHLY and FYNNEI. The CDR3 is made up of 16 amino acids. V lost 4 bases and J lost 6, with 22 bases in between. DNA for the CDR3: TGTGCCAGCAGTGGGGATAGGACTACCAGCTGGTCCGAGCAGTACTTC. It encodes CASSGDRTTSWSEQYF.

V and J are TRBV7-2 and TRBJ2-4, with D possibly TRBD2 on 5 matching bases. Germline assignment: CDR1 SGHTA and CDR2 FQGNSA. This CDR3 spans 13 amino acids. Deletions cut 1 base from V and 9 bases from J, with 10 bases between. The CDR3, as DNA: TGTGCCAGCAGCTTAGGAGGAGGCGGCATTCAGTACTTC. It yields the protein CASSLGGGGIQYF.

The CDR3 loop reads CASSPQGTTNEKLFF. The CDR3 DNA follows: TGTGCCAGCAGCCCCCAGGGGACAACTAATGAAAAACTGTTTTTT. The rearrangement joins TRBV9 to TRBJ1-4, with a tentative D call TRBD1 (6 bases). V dropped 4 bases and J dropped 0 bases, with 10 bases sitting between them. The CDR3 has 15 amino acids. Germline CDR1 reads SGDLS; CDR2 reads YYNGEE.

For the CDR3, the DNA is TGTGCCAGCAGCCGACCCGGGGGCGGGAGAGCAGATACGCAGTATTTT. Residues: CASSRPGGGRADTQYF. The chain employs TRBV7-2 and TRBJ2-3; tentative D call: TRBD2 (7 bases). Germline V lookup: CDR1 SGHTA, CDR2 FQGNSA. The CDR3 extends over 16 amino acids. Trimming took 5 bases from V and 4 from J, leaving 19 bases between them. Together with reference TRBV7-2 and TRBJ2-3, the CDR3 gives the full variable domain: GAGVSQSPSNKVTEKGKDVELRCDPISGHTALYWYRQSLGQGLEFLIYFQGNSAPDKSGLPSDRFSAERTGGSVSTLTIQRTQQEDSAVYLCASSRPGGGRADTQYFGPGTRLTVL.

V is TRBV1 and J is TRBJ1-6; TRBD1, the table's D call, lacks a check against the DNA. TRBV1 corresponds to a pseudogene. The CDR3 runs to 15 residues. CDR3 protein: CTSSQLRVSNSPLHF. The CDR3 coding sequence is TGCACCAGCAGCCAACTCAGGGTTTCGAATTCACCCCTCCACTTT.

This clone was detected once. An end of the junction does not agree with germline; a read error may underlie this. For the CDR3, the DNA is TGTGCTAGCAGCCCTGTGGGAGGTGAGCAGTTCTTC. Its protein product is CASSPVGGEQFF. The V gene is TRBV7-7, the J gene TRBJ2-1; possible D gene TRBD2, 6 bases. The CDR3 length is 12 residues. The V gene's germline CDR1 is SSHAT and CDR2 FNYEAQ (reference sequence).

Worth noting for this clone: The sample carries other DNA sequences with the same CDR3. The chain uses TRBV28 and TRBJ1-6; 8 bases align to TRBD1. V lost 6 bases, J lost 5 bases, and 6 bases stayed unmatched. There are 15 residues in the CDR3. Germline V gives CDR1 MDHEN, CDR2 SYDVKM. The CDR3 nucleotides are TGTGCCAGCAGCCCCGCGGACAGGGATAATTCACCCCTCCACTTT. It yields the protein CASSPADRDNSPLHF.

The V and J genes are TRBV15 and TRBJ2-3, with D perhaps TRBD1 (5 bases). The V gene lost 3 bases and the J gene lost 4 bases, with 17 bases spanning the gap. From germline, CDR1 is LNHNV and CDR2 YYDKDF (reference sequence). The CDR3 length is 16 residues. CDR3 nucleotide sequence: TGTGCCACCAGCAGCGAAGCAGGGTATCAAGCAGATACGCAGTATTTT. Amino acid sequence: CATSSEAGYQADTQYF. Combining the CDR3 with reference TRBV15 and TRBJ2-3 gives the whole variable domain DAMVIQNPRYQVTQFGKPVTLSCSQTLNHNVMYWYQQKSSQAPKLLFHYYDKDFNNEADTPDNFQSRRPNTSFCFLDIRSPGLGDTAMYLCATSSEAGYQADTQYFGPGTRLTVL.

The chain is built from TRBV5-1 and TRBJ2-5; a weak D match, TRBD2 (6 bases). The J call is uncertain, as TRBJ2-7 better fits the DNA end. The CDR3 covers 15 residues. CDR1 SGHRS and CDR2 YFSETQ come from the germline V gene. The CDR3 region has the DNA TGCGCCAGCAGCCCCTCTGCGGGACTCGGGGCCGAGCAGTACTTC. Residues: CASSPSAGLGAEQYF.

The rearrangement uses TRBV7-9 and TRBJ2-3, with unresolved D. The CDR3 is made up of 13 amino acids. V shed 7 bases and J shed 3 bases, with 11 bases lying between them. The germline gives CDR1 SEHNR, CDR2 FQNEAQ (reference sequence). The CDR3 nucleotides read TGTGCCAGCATAAAGGTCGGGACAGATACGCAGTATTTT. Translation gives CASIKVGTDTQYF.

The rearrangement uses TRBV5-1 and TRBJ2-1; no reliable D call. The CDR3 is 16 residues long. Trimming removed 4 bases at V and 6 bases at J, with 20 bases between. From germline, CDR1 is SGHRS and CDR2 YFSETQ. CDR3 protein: CASSPNPVGRPNEQFF. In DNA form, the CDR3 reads TGCGCCAGCAGCCCCAACCCTGTGGGCAGGCCCAATGAGCAGTTCTTC.